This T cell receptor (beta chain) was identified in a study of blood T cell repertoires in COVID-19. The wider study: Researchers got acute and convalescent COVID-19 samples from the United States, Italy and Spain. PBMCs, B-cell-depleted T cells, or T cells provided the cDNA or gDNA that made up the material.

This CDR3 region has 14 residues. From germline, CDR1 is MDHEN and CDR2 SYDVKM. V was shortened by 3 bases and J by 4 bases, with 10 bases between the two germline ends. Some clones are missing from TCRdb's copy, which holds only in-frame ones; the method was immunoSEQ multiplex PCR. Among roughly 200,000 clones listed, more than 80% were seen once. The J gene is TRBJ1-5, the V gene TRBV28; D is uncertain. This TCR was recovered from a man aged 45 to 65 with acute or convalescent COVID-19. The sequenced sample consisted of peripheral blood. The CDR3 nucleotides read TGTGCCAGCAGTTTTATGGTCAGTAATCAGCCCCAGCATTTT. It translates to CASSFMVSNQPQHF.